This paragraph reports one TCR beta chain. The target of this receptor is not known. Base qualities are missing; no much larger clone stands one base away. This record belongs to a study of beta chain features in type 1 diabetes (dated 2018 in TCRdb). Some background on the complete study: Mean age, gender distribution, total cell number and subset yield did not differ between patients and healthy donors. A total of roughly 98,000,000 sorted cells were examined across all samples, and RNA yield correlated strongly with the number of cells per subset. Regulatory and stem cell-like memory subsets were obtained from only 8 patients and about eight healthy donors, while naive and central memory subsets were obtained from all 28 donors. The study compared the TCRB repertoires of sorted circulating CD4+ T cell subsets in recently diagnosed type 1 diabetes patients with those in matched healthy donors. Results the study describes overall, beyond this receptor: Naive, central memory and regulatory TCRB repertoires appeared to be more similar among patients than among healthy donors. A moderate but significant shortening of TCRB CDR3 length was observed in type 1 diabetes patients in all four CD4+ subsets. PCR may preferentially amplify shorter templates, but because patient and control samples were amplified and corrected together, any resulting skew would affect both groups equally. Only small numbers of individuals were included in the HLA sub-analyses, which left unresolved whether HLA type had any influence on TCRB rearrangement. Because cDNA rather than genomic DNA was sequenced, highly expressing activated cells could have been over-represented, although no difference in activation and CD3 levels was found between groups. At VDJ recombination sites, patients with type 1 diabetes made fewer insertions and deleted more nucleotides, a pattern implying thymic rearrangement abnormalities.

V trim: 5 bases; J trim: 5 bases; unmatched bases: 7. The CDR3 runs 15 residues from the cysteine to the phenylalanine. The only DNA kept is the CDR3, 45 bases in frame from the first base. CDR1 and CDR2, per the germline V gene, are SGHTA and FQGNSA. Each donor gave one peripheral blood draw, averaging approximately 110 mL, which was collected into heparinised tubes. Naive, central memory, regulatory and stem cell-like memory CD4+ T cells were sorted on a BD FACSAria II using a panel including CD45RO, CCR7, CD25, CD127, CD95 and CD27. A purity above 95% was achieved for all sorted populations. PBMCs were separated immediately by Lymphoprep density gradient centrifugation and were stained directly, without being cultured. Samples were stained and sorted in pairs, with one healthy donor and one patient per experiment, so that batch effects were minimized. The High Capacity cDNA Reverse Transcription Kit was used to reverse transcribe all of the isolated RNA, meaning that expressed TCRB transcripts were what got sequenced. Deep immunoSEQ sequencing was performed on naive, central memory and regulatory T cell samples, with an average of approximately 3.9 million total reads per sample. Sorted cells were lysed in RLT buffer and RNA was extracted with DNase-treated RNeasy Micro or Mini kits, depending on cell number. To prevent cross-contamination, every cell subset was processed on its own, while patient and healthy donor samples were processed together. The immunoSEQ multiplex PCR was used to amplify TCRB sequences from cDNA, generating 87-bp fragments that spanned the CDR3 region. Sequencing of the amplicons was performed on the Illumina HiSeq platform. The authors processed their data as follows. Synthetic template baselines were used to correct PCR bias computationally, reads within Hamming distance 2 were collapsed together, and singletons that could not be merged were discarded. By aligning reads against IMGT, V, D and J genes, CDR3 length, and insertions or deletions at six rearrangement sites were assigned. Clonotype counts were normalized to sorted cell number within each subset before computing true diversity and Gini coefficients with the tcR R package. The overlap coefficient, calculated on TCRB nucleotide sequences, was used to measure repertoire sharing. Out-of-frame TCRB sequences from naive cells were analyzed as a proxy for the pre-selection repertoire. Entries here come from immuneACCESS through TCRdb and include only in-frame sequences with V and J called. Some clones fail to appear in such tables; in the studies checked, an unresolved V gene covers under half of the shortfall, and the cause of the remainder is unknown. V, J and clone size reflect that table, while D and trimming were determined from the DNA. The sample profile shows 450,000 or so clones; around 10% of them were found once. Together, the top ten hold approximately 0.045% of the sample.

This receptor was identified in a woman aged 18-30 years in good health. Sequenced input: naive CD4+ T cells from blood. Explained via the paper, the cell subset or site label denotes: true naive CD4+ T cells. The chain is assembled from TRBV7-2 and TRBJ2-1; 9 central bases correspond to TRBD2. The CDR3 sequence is CASSVLAGRNNEQFF. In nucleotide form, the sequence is TGTGCCAGCAGCGTTCTAGCGGGACGGAACAATGAGCAGTTCTTC.